Shown below are 13 T cell receptor beta chains from a single sample sequenced in a study of siplizumab effects on memory and regulatory T cells. Data came from immunoSEQ multiplex PCR; TCRdb stores just in-frame clones and leaves some out. Of 90,000 to 150,000 clones in the sample, 93% were seen once. Sequencing was carried out using non-Treg CD4+ T cells sorted from blood. Every receptor here comes from a human donor in good health.

The rearrangement uses TRBV7-9 and TRBJ2-1, with D unresolved. CDR3 size: 13 residues. Looked up from germline, CDR1 is SEHNR and CDR2 is FQNEAQ (reference sequence). Deletions cut 2 bases from V and 10 bases from J, with 12 bases between. The CDR3 nucleotides are TGTGCCAGCAGCTTAAGCTCGCTTTTAGAGCAGTTCTTC. The encoded protein is CASSLSSLLEQFF.

This chain links TRBV7-2 with TRBJ1-4; possible D gene TRBD1, 6 bases. The CDR3 covers 15 residues. Germline values: CDR1 SGHTA, CDR2 FQGNSA. V was trimmed by 6 bases and J by 8 bases, leaving 19 bases between them. The CDR3 DNA follows: TGTGCCAGCAGATACACTACAGGGTTTGGAGAAAAACTGTTTTTT. It codes for CASRYTTGFGEKLFF.

The chain uses TRBV18 and TRBJ2-5; 10 bases agree with TRBD2. The CDR3 is 15 amino acids. Germline-derived CDR1 and CDR2 are KGHSH and LQKENI. J lost 1 base, V lost 5 bases, and 4 bases had no gene match. The DNA of the CDR3 is TGTGCCAGCTCAGCGACTAGCGGGTCCCAAGAGACCCAGTACTTC. This gives the protein CASSATSGSQETQYF. The full variable domain, its missing parts supplied by reference TRBV18 and TRBJ2-5, is NAGVMQNPRHLVRRRGQEARLRCSPMKGHSHVYWYRQLPEEGLKFMVYLQKENIIDESGMPKERFSAEFPKEGPSILRIQQVVRGDSAAYFCASSATSGSQETQYFGPGTRLLVL.

The V gene is TRBV7-6, the J gene TRBJ2-5; TRBD1 might be the D (5 bases). Trimming stripped 5 bases from V and 4 bases from J, with 11 bases between. Germline values: CDR1 SGHVS, CDR2 FNYEAQ. The CDR3 has 13 amino acids. The CDR3 nucleotides read TGTGCCAGCAGCCCTCAGGGCCGAGAGACCCAGTACTTC. Translation: CASSPQGRETQYF. Using reference TRBV7-6 and TRBJ2-5 for the parts outside the CDR3, the full variable domain is GAGVSQSPRYKVTKRGQDVALRCDPISGHVSLYWYRQALGQGPEFLTYFNYEAQQDKSGLPNDRFSAERPEGSISTLTIQRTEQRDSAMYRCASSPQGRETQYFGPGTRLLVL.

The chain links TRBV10-1 to TRBJ1-2, with unresolved D. This CDR3 comprises 14 residues. The V end was cut by 7 bases, the J end by 3 bases, with 15 bases between. Per germline, CDR1 WNHNN and CDR2 SYGVQD (reference sequence). Written as DNA, the CDR3 is TGCGCCAGCACCCGGAGAACCTCCCACTATGGCTACACCTTC. It codes for CASTRRTSHYGYTF.

Here the CDR3 reads CASSLSGPVQGRSYGYTF. The CDR3, as DNA: TGTGCCAGCAGCTTAAGTGGTCCCGTACAGGGGAGGAGCTATGGCTACACCTTC. The chain joins TRBV5-4 to TRBJ1-2, with 7 bases identical to TRBD1. CDR3 length equals 18 residues. With 2 bases clipped from V and 4 bases from J, the junction kept 17 bases outside the gene matches. Germline V gene sequence: CDR1 SGHNT, CDR2 YYREEE (reference sequence).

The genes are TRBV10-3 and TRBJ2-2; D ambiguous. This CDR3 contains 11 residues. V was clipped by 5 bases and J by 6 bases, with 4 bases between them. Per the germline V gene, CDR1 is ENHRY and CDR2 is SYGVKD. CDR3 coding DNA: TGTGCCATCAGTACCGCCGGGGAGCTGTTTTTT. Translated, it gives CAISTAGELFF.

V is TRBV6-1 and J is TRBJ2-5, with TRBD2 matching 9 bases. Trimming at V came to 6 bases and at J to 4 bases, leaving 6 bases not matched to a gene. Germline V gene data show CDR1 as MNHNS and CDR2 as SASEGT. The length of the CDR3 is 14 residues. This CDR3 reads CASRPGLAIETQYF. The CDR3 region has the DNA TGTGCCAGCAGGCCGGGACTAGCCATAGAGACCCAGTACTTC.

The CDR3 DNA reads TGTGCCAGTATTGGAGAGGGAATGAGCAGTGACACTGAAGCTTTCTTT. Encoded protein: CASIGEGMSSDTEAFF. V gene TRBV19 combines with J gene TRBJ1-1; D remains ambiguous. Trimming removed 7 bases at V and 3 bases at J, with 21 bases between. Germline V gene lookup returns CDR1 LNHDA and CDR2 SQIVND (reference sequence). This CDR3 has 16 residues.

The rearrangement uses TRBV11-2 and TRBJ1-1, with 7 nucleotides matching TRBD1. The CDR3 consists of 16 residues. CDR1 SGHAT and CDR2 FQNNGV come from the germline V gene. V dropped 5 bases and J dropped 6; count of bases not matched to a gene: 15. DNA for the CDR3: TGTGCCAGCAGCGTTGGGGGTGTTAGGGGGCGAGCTGAAGCTTTCTTT. Translating it yields CASSVGGVRGRAEAFF.

The chain joins TRBV5-1 to TRBJ2-2, with D possibly matching TRBD2 (5 bases). V was shortened by 5 bases and J by 5 bases, with 10 bases between the two germline ends. Germline loops: CDR1 SGHRS, CDR2 YFSETQ. CDR3 length equals 13 residues. The CDR3 spells CASRGGQTGELFF. Written as DNA, the CDR3 is TGCGCCAGCAGAGGAGGTCAGACCGGGGAGCTGTTTTTT.

V and J are TRBV6-5 and TRBJ1-4; D unresolved. The V gene lost 4 bases and the J gene lost 4 bases, with 13 bases spanning the gap. CDR1 and CDR2 from the germline V gene are MNHEY and SVGAGI. The CDR3 runs 15 residues. Written as DNA, the CDR3 is TGTGCCAGCAGTTCCCGAGGGCCTCATAATGAAAAACTGTTTTTT. Translation gives CASSSRGPHNEKLFF.

J is TRBJ2-7 and V is TRBV18; D possibly uses TRBD1 or TRBD2 (6 bases each). This CDR3 comprises 15 residues. Germline values: CDR1 KGHSH, CDR2 LQKENI. V was cut by 2 bases and J by 0 bases, with 11 bases left in between. CDR3: CASSPTGASSYEQYF. The CDR3 nucleotides read TGTGCCAGCTCACCAACGGGGGCCTCCTCCTACGAGCAGTACTTC.